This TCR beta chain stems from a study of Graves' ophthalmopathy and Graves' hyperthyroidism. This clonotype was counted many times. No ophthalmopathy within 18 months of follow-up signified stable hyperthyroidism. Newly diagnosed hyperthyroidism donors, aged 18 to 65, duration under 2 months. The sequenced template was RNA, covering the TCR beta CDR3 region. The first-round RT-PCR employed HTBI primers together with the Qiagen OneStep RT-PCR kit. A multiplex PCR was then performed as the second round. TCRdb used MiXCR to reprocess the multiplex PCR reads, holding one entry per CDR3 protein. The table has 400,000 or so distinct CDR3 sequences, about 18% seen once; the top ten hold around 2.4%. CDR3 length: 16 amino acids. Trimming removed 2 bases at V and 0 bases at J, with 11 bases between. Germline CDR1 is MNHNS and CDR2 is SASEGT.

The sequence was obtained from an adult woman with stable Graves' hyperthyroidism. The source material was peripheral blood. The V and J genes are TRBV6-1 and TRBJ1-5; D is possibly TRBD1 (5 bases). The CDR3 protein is CASSELGTLSNQPQHF. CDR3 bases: TGTGCCAGCAGTGAATTGGGGACCCTTAGCAATCAGCCCCAGCATTTT.